This note documents a single TCR beta chain sequence. The target antigen is unknown. Using immunoSEQ multiplex PCR, the repertoire was profiled, and TCRdb retains in-frame clones only, with some absent. Of over 150,000 clones in the sample, more than 65% were seen once. This sample was taken from a study of cytomegalovirus exposure and HLA in healthy donors. Points from the study as a whole: It was confirmed in vitro that three of the CMV-associated chains were specific for CMV antigens. There were 164 TCR beta chains listed as cytomegalovirus-associated.

Sequenced material: PBMCs. This clonotype was sampled from a woman aged 18-29 years in good health and CMV-seropositive.

The CDR3 region is CASSLRATGYGYTF. CDR3 in DNA: TGTGCCAGCAGCTTGAGAGCGACAGGGTATGGCTACACCTTC. The genes are TRBV5-6 and TRBJ1-2; 7 bases agree with TRBD1. The junction had 5 bases not matched to a gene; V was cut back by 1 base and J by 5 bases. The V gene's germline CDR1 is SGHDT and CDR2 YYEEEE. CDR3 length: 14 amino acids.